This TCR beta chain was identified in a study of blood T cells in healthy people across ages. Primed by a sample-barcoded 5' primer and a J-beta primer mix, a second PCR proceeded for 7 to 11 cycles. Each single sample gave us at least 3 million CDR3-containing paired-end reads. TCRdb reanalysed the 5' RACE reads using MiXCR and keeps one entry per CDR3 protein. The sample yields around 1,500,000 distinct CDR3 sequences, about 43% seen once. This clonotype was counted at least ten times. This receptor was identified in a woman aged 18-29 years in good health. The sample taken for sequencing was blood.

The CDR3 protein is CSGKTSGSSTDTQYF. CDR3 coding DNA: TGCAGCGGGAAAACTAGCGGATCTAGCACAGATACGCAGTATTTT. The rearrangement uses TRBV29-1 and TRBJ2-3; TRBD2 matches 8 bases. Unmatched junction bases numbered 9, after V lost 7 bases and J lost 0 bases. CDR3 length: 15 amino acids. Per the germline V gene, CDR1 is SQVTM and CDR2 is ANQGSEA.